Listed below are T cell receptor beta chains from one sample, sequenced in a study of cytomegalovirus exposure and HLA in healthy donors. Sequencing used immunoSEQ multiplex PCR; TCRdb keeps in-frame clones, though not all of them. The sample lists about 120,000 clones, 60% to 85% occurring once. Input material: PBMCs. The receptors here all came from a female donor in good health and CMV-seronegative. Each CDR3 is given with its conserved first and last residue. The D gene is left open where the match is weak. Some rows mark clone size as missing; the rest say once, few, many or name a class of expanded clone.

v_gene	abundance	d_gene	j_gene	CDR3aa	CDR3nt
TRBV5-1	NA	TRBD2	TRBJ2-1	CASSRVPSGRGDEQFF	TGCGCCAGCAGCCGGGTCCCTAGCGGGAGGGGGGATGAGCAGTTCTTC
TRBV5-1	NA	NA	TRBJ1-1	CASSLYPSGEGTEAFF	TGCGCCAGCAGCTTGTATCCGTCAGGCGAGGGAACTGAAGCTTTCTTT
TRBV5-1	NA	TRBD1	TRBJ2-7	CASSLGPGQGAIEQYF	TGCGCCAGCAGCTTGGGCCCGGGACAGGGGGCTATCGAGCAGTACTTC
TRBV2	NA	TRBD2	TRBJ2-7	CASSETSGTYEQYF	TGTGCCAGCAGTGAGACTAGCGGAACCTACGAGCAGTACTTC
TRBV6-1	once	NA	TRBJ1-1	CASSGRPGTNTEAFF	TGTGCCAGCAGTGGCCGCCCGGGGACTAACACTGAAGCTTTCTTT
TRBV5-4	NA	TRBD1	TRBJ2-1	CASSNQQGSANEQFF	TGTGCCAGCAGCAACCAACAGGGGTCGGCAAATGAGCAGTTCTTC
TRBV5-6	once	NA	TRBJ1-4	CASSLRTSLTPSLFF	TGTGCCAGCAGCTTACGTACCTCTCTAACGCCGAGCCTGTTTTTT
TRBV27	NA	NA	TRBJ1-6	CASIAHLGLINSPLHF	TGTGCCAGCATCGCCCACCTGGGACTGATTAATTCACCCCTCCACTTT
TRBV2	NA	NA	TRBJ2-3	CASSPSTDTQYF	TGTGCCAGCAGTCCGAGCACAGATACGCAGTATTTT
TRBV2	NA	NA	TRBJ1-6	CASTPNRVNSPLHF	TGTGCCAGCACCCCTAATCGGGTTAATTCACCCCTCCACTTT
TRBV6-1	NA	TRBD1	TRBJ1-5	CAIASEGQQPQHF	TGTGCCATCGCTTCAGAGGGACAGCAGCCCCAGCATTTT